This T cell receptor beta chain was observed in a study of early T cells in non-severe SARS-CoV-2 infection. The germline gives CDR1 SNHLY, CDR2 FYNNEI. The length of the CDR3 is 10 residues. TCRdb itself ran the 5' RACE reads through MiXCR, one entry per CDR3 protein. This sample has about 69,000 distinct CDR3 sequences, with 9.5% found just once. This clonotype was observed at least ten times. Its ends do not fully match the called genes, so a read error is possible. The TCR was taken from an adult who was a healthcare worker with PCR-confirmed SARS-CoV-2 infection or an uninfected control (not recorded which). The J gene is TRBJ1-5, the V gene TRBV2, with no clear D. Sequencing was done on a sample of whole blood. The CDR3 region is CASSEEPLNF. The CDR3 DNA reads TGTGCCAGCAGTGAAGAGCCCCTGAATTTT.